This TCR beta chain was found in a study of regulatory T cells in long-lasting Graves disease. Study-wide findings and caveats: Persistent disease preferred TRBV28, TRBJ1-2 and TRBJ2-5.

Sample time point: persistent/refractory GD, antithyroid drugs over 5 years with positive TRAb. RNA from PBMCs was the source of the TCR library. A note on this clonotype: Antigen unknown.

iRepertoire HTBI primers and Arm-PCR of CDR3 regions built TCR beta libraries. TCRdb re-analysed the multiplex PCR reads in MiXCR, keeping a single row per CDR3 protein. The data hold approximately 350,000 distinct CDR3 sequences, with roughly 25% observed a single time. V was cut by 0 bases and J by 9 bases, with 13 bases left in between. The CDR3 is 14 amino acids. Germline V gene data show CDR1 as SGHDT and CDR2 as YYEEEE. This chain joins TRBV5-6 and TRBJ1-5; weak D call: TRBD1 (6 bases). The sample here was peripheral blood mononuclear cells (PBMCs), taken when the disease was refractory, from a patient treated with antithyroid drugs. The TCR sequence derives from a woman in her forties with Graves disease. The CDR3 reads CASSLAVQGWPQHF. In DNA form, the CDR3 reads TGTGCCAGCAGCTTGGCGGTACAGGGCTGGCCCCAGCATTTT.